This passage covers 11 T cell receptor beta chains from one sample sequenced in a study of T cells expressing NK-cell markers. TCRdb re-called the 5' RACE reads and gives one entry per CDR3 protein, without DNA. The sample's table shows almost 450,000 distinct CDR3 sequences. Sequenced material: blood T cells: a sorted CD56 or NKG2C T cell subset, CD4+ or CD8+ T cells, or bulk PBMC T cells (not recorded which). These TCRs come from a woman aged 18 to 69 in good health.

The chain recombines TRBV2 with TRBJ2-5; absent DNA, TCRdb's TRBD1 call cannot be checked. The CDR3 runs to 12 residues. Germline V gene sequence: CDR1 SNHLY, CDR2 FYNNEI. The CDR3 region is CASSIQGETQYF.

This chain connects TRBV5-6 to TRBJ2-4; TCRdb reports TRBD2, a call that lacks DNA to check it against. The CDR3 has 19 amino acids. CDR1 and CDR2 from the germline V gene are SGHDT and YYEEEE. Here the CDR3 reads CASSYLGLAGPLAKNIQYF.

The rearrangement uses TRBV7-2 and TRBJ2-4; the D call of TRBD1 rests on TCRdb alone, since no DNA is present to check it. Germline CDR1 and CDR2: SGHTA and FQGNSA. The length of the CDR3 is 12 residues. CDR3: CASSLTDRTQYF.

This chain uses TRBV7-9 with TRBJ2-1; TCRdb lists TRBD2, though no DNA is available to test this call. Germline V lookup: CDR1 SEHNR, CDR2 FQNEAQ (reference sequence). This CDR3 region has 15 residues. Here the CDR3 reads CASSFSAGVGNEQFF. The variable domain in full, with the rest retrieved from reference TRBV7-9 and TRBJ2-1, is DTGVSQNPRHKITKRGQNVTFRCDPISEHNRLYWYRQTLGQGPEFLTYFQNEAQLEKSRLLSDRFSAERPKGSFSTLEIQRTEQGDSAMYLCASSFSAGVGNEQFFGPGTRLTVL.

V usage is TRBV9 and J usage is TRBJ2-5. The germline CDR1 and CDR2 sequences are SGDLS and YYNGEE. The CDR3 loop spans 13 amino acids. The CDR3 protein is CASSVVPQETQYF.

V gene TRBV27 combines with J gene TRBJ1-5; TCRdb's D call, TRBD1, is unchecked because there is no DNA. The CDR3 is made up of 12 amino acids. Germline CDR1 and CDR2: MNHEY and SMNVEV (reference sequence). The CDR3 is CASRAPDQPQHF.

The rearrangement joins TRBV29-1 to TRBJ2-7. Germline CDR1 is SQVTM and CDR2 is ANQGSEA. The CDR3 consists of 12 residues. CDR3 protein: CSVEGESYEQYF.

This sequence joins TRBV6-5 and TRBJ1-2; the D gene TCRdb calls, TRBD1, cannot be checked with no DNA. Germline loops: CDR1 MNHEY, CDR2 SVGAGI. This CDR3 has 13 amino acids. This chain's CDR3 is CASSYQGKGGYTF.

This chain uses TRBV20-1 with TRBJ2-1. Per the germline V gene, CDR1 is DFQATT and CDR2 is SNEGSKA (reference sequence). The CDR3 loop spans 18 amino acids. The CDR3 loop is CSASESLYGGSDYNEQFF.

This chain uses TRBV4-1 with TRBJ2-2; TCRdb's D call, TRBD2, is unchecked because there is no DNA. The CDR3 is 16 amino acids. Germline loops: CDR1 MGHRA, CDR2 YSYEKL. This CDR3 is CASSQRRDWNTGELFF.

V and J are TRBV28 and TRBJ1-4; with no DNA, the TCRdb D assignment of TRBD1 cannot be verified. From germline, CDR1 is MDHEN and CDR2 SYDVKM. This CDR3 has 14 amino acids. CDR3 amino acids: CASSLDRDNEKLFF.